The source of this T cell receptor beta chain is a study of human T cells and chemical hapten exposure. Authors' data handling: A typical sample had around 90,000 TCRs, with about 20,000 to 690,600 overall. TCRdb reprocessed the RACE reads with MiXCR, giving one entry per CDR3 protein. Clone size and V and J calls follow TCRdb, not the original study. The sample shows under 100,000 distinct CDR3 sequences, roughly a tenth of them seen only once. Sample time point: patch test 2, 6 weeks after DPC sensitization. Treatment here: therapeutic diphenylcyclopropenone sensitization with weekly scalp DPC. The specimen was whole blood, collected in connection with sensitization to the hapten diphenylcyclopropenone (DPC). This TCR derives from a woman between 45 and 65 years old with alopecia areata. Some clones in this sample may be carry-over from other donors' samples.

Here the CDR3 DNA reads TGTGCCAGCAGGCCACAGGGCTCGAACACCGGGGAGCTGTTTTTT. Amino acid sequence: CASRPQGSNTGELFF. The rearrangement uses TRBV6-4 and TRBJ2-2; D may be TRBD1 (6 bases). The germline V gene encodes CDR1 MRHNA and CDR2 SNTAGT. Trimming removed 6 bases from V and 0 bases from J, with 11 bases in between. CDR3 length: 15 residues.